The 29 T cell receptor beta chains below come from one sample, sequenced in a study of blood T cell repertoires in COVID-19. Assay used: immunoSEQ multiplex PCR; TCRdb lists only in-frame clones, some missing. The data show under 45,000 clones, about 83% seen once. The sample consisted of peripheral blood. All receptors come from a man between 35 and 55 years old with COVID-19, enrolled during active disease.

J is TRBJ2-7 and V is TRBV3-1 (or the pseudogene TRBV3-2); 11 bases fit TRBD2. Germline lookup yields CDR1 LGHDT and CDR2 YNNKEL (reference sequence). With 2 bases clipped from V and 5 bases from J, the junction kept 11 bases outside the gene matches. This CDR3 is 17 amino acids long. For the CDR3, the DNA is TGTGCCAGCAGCCAAATTAGCGGGGGGGCCGGATGGAACGAGCAGTACTTC. This sequence encodes CASSQISGGAGWNEQYF.

This chain uses TRBV29-1 with TRBJ2-1; 8 nucleotides line up with TRBD2. Per germline, CDR1 SQVTM and CDR2 ANQGSEA. The CDR3 is made up of 14 amino acids. The V segment lost 1 base and the J segment 9 bases; nucleotides outside the gene matches: 8. CDR3 nucleotide sequence: TGCAGCGTTGAAGTAGCGGGGCCGATCGGTGAGCAGTTCTTC. This codes for CSVEVAGPIGEQFF.

The chain joins TRBV5-1 to TRBJ2-7, with TRBD1 identical over 7 bases. This CDR3 is built from 14 residues. The J segment lost 1 base and the V segment lost 2 bases, leaving 3 bases of the junction unmatched. The V gene's germline CDR1 is SGHRS and CDR2 YFSETQ. The DNA of the CDR3 is TGCGCCAGCAGCTTCGACAGGGCTTCCTACGAGCAGTACTTC. Amino acid sequence: CASSFDRASYEQYF.

V is TRBV4-2 and J is TRBJ2-2; the D is unclear. V gave up 2 bases and J gave up 6 bases, with 10 bases separating them. This CDR3 is 14 amino acids long. Germline V lookup: CDR1 LGHNA, CDR2 YNFKEQ. CDR3 sequence reads: CASSQSSPAGELFF. The CDR3 DNA is TGTGCCAGCAGCCAAAGCTCCCCCGCCGGGGAGCTGTTTTTT.

The genes are TRBV19 and TRBJ2-7; a weak D match, TRBD2 (5 bases). Trimming stripped 0 bases from V and 2 bases from J, with 11 bases between. This CDR3 spans 15 amino acids. Looked up from germline, CDR1 is LNHDA and CDR2 is SQIVND (reference sequence). The CDR3 spells CASSIEGGPTYEQYF. In DNA form, the CDR3 reads TGTGCCAGTAGTATAGAGGGCGGGCCCACCTACGAGCAGTACTTC.

This chain links TRBV5-4 with TRBJ2-3; 9 bases are shared with TRBD2. The V segment lost 0 bases and the J segment 4 bases; nucleotides outside the gene matches: 3. The germline V gene encodes CDR1 SGHNT and CDR2 YYREEE (reference sequence). The CDR3 sequence is 15 residues long. CDR3 region: CASSLGGGGADTQYF. Here the CDR3 DNA reads TGTGCCAGCAGCTTGGGCGGGGGGGGTGCAGATACGCAGTATTTT.

The chain links TRBV2 to TRBJ1-6; D unclear. CDR3 length: 13 residues. Trimming pared 0 bases from V and 9 bases from J, leaving 6 bases between. Per germline, CDR1 SNHLY and CDR2 FYNNEI. CDR3 protein: CASSEAKSSPLHF. Here the CDR3 DNA reads TGTGCCAGCAGTGAAGCTAAATCTTCACCCCTCCACTTT.

The chain combines TRBV5-1 with TRBJ1-1; D is possibly TRBD1 (5 bases). The germline gives CDR1 SGHRS, CDR2 YFSETQ. Trimming took 3 bases from V and 1 from J, leaving 7 bases between them. This CDR3 region has 13 residues. The CDR3 nucleotides read TGCGCCAGCAGCTATCAGGGGAACACTGAAGCTTTCTTT. Translated, it gives CASSYQGNTEAFF. Combining the CDR3 with reference TRBV5-1 and TRBJ1-1 gives the whole variable domain KAGVTQTPRYLIKTRGQQVTLSCSPISGHRSVSWYQQTPGQGLQFLFEYFSETQRNKGNFPGRFSGRQFSNSRSEMNVSTLELGDSALYLCASSYQGNTEAFFGQGTRLTVV.

The chain combines TRBV28 with TRBJ1-2, with 11 bases fitting TRBD1. Germline lookup yields CDR1 MDHEN and CDR2 SYDVKM. J lost 5 bases, V lost 4 bases, and 12 bases had no gene match. The CDR3 runs 17 residues. The CDR3 DNA reads as TGTGCCAGCAGTTCGCCGGACAGGGGGCCTACTCCTTATGGCTACACCTTC. It encodes CASSSPDRGPTPYGYTF.

The chain recombines TRBV19 with TRBJ2-1; 11 bases line up with TRBD2. In germline, CDR1 is LNHDA, CDR2 SQIVND (reference sequence). Unmatched junction bases numbered 12, after V lost 0 bases and J lost 8 bases. CDR3 length: 18 residues. In nucleotides, the CDR3 is TGTGCCAGTAGTATAGATCCTTTAGCGGGAGGGACTTTTGATGAGCAGTTCTTC. Translating it yields CASSIDPLAGGTFDEQFF.

V gene TRBV4-1 combines with J gene TRBJ1-6; D is unresolved. V dropped 0 bases and J dropped 2 bases, with 8 bases sitting between them. The CDR3 totals 16 residues. CDR1 and CDR2 from the germline V gene are MGHRA and YSYEKL. CDR3 amino acids: CASSQDQVTYNSPLHF. For the CDR3, the DNA is TGCGCCAGCAGCCAAGATCAGGTTACCTATAATTCACCCCTCCACTTT.

The rearrangement joins TRBV3-1 (or the pseudogene TRBV3-2) to TRBJ2-3, with TRBD2 matching over 12 bases. Trimming took 0 bases from V and 6 from J; bases not matched to a gene: 4. CDR3 length equals 16 residues. The V gene's germline CDR1 is LGHDT and CDR2 YNNKEL (reference sequence). In DNA, the CDR3 is TGTGCCAGCAGCCAAGATCTAGCGGGGGGGCGGGATACGCAGTATTTT. Translated: CASSQDLAGGRDTQYF.

The rearrangement joins TRBV27 to TRBJ1-5; D is uncertain. The CDR3 runs to 16 residues. Trimming took off 5 bases at V and 7 bases at J, with 21 bases between the two ends. CDR1 and CDR2 (germline): MNHEY, SMNVEV (reference sequence). DNA for the CDR3: TGTGCCAGCAGTCCTCGGGTCCAACAAAGAGGACAGCCCCAGCATTTT. Its protein is CASSPRVQQRGQPQHF.

CDR3 DNA sequence: TGTGCCAGCAGGGGGCAGGGGGCCTACAATGAGCAGTTCTTC. Translating gives CASRGQGAYNEQFF. The gene calls are TRBV5-6 and TRBJ2-1, with TRBD1 matching over 7 bases. Germline V gene data show CDR1 as SGHDT and CDR2 as YYEEEE. The CDR3 is made up of 14 amino acids. V lost 5 bases, J lost 2 bases, and 4 bases stayed unmatched.

The chain carries TRBV20-1 and TRBJ1-5, with D possibly being TRBD1 (6 bases). Trimming took off 3 bases at V and 2 bases at J, with 14 bases between the two ends. Germline-derived CDR1 and CDR2 are DFQATT and SNEGSKA (reference sequence). The CDR3 consists of 15 residues. The CDR3 bases are TGCAGTGCTAGTCGGGGGGCGCCGGGCAATCAGCCCCAGCATTTT. As protein: CSASRGAPGNQPQHF.

The rearrangement joins TRBV3-1 (or the pseudogene TRBV3-2) to TRBJ2-7; the D gene is possibly TRBD2 (6 bases). The germline gives CDR1 LGHDT, CDR2 YNNKEL (reference sequence). This CDR3 is 18 amino acids long. V lost 4 bases, J lost 0 bases, and 22 bases lay in between. The CDR3 nucleotides are TGTGCCAGCAGCCCGCCCTCTAAAGTGGGGGGTAACTCCTACGAGCAGTACTTC. The encoded protein is CASSPPSKVGGNSYEQYF.

This sequence joins TRBV10-1 and TRBJ1-5, with D perhaps matching TRBD1 (5 bases). Between the trimmed V and J ends, which lost 5 bases and 0 bases, there was a span of 8 bases. The CDR3 has 14 amino acids. CDR1 and CDR2 (germline): WNHNN, SYGVQD (reference sequence). CDR3 loop: CASSRQNSNQPQHF. CDR3 DNA sequence: TGCGCCAGCAGTAGACAGAATAGCAATCAGCCCCAGCATTTT.

This clone has only one observation. The chain couples TRBV6-6 to TRBJ2-7; 13 nucleotides line up with TRBD2. The length of the CDR3 is 15 residues. Germline loops: CDR1 MNHNY, CDR2 SVGAGI (reference sequence). V lost 5 bases, J lost 6 bases, and 7 bases stayed unmatched. This CDR3 reads CASSPETSGRTEQYF. The CDR3 DNA follows: TGTGCCAGCAGTCCAGAGACTAGCGGGAGGACCGAGCAGTACTTC.

The V gene is TRBV7-2, the J gene TRBJ1-5, with D maybe TRBD1 (5 bases). Trimming removed 5 bases from V and 7 bases from J, with 21 bases in between. From germline, CDR1 is SGHTA and CDR2 FQGNSA. CDR3 length equals 16 residues. The CDR3 loop is CASSPKEGRVGQPQHF. The DNA of the CDR3 is TGTGCCAGCAGCCCAAAGGAGGGGCGGGTTGGGCAGCCCCAGCATTTT.

The CDR3 here is CASGWQGTEAFF. CDR3 in DNA: TGTGCCAGTGGGTGGCAGGGGACTGAAGCTTTCTTT. The chain links TRBV19 to TRBJ1-1; D may be TRBD1 (6 bases). Looked up from germline, CDR1 is LNHDA and CDR2 is SQIVND (reference sequence). The CDR3 consists of 12 residues. Trimming took off 8 bases at V and 5 bases at J, with 12 bases between the two ends.

The chain couples TRBV5-6 to TRBJ2-5; 10 nucleotides agree with TRBD2. Trimming cost V 0 bases and J 5 bases; bases outside gene matches: 7. Per the germline V gene, CDR1 is SGHDT and CDR2 is YYEEEE. The CDR3 consists of 16 residues. CDR3 protein: CASSLALAGGPETQYF. CDR3 nucleotide sequence: TGTGCCAGCAGCTTGGCGTTAGCGGGGGGCCCGGAGACCCAGTACTTC. The full variable domain, rest sourced from reference TRBV5-6 and TRBJ2-5, is DAGVTQSPTHLIKTRGQQVTLRCSPKSGHDTVSWYQQALGQGPQFIFQYYEEEERQRGNFPDRFSGHQFPNYSSELNVNALLLGDSALYLCASSLALAGGPETQYFGPGTRLLVL.

This chain joins TRBV18 and TRBJ2-5, with TRBD1 as a possible D gene (7 bases). V lost 2 bases to trimming and J lost 4 bases, with 20 bases between them. The CDR3 extends over 17 amino acids. Germline CDR1 and CDR2: KGHSH and LQKENI. The CDR3 reads CASSPTTGRLAGETQYF. The CDR3 nucleotides are TGTGCCAGCTCACCAACGACAGGGAGGCTAGCCGGAGAGACCCAGTACTTC.

This chain uses TRBV28 with TRBJ2-5; D remains ambiguous. The ends were cut back, 3 bases at V and 5 bases at J, with 10 bases in the middle. The germline V gene encodes CDR1 MDHEN and CDR2 SYDVKM. This CDR3 has 13 amino acids. The CDR3 DNA sequence: TGTGCCAGCAGTTTGGTCCCCCGGGAGACCCAGTACTTC. This codes for CASSLVPRETQYF.

V and J are TRBV11-2 and TRBJ1-2; TRBD1 matches at 9 bases. Trimming took 5 bases from V and 2 from J; bases not matched to a gene: 6. The CDR3 runs to 15 residues. The V gene's germline CDR1 is SGHAT and CDR2 FQNNGV. The DNA of the CDR3 is TGTGCCAGCAGCACAACAGGGGGCGAAAACTATGGCTACACCTTC. Protein sequence: CASSTTGGENYGYTF.

This chain uses TRBV6-5 with TRBJ2-5; 9 nucleotides match TRBD1. Per germline, CDR1 MNHEY and CDR2 SVGAGI. V lost 7 bases and J lost 4; bases outside the gene matches: 10. CDR3 length: 15 residues. DNA of the CDR3: TGTGCCAGCAAAACGGGGGGACAGGGCGGAGAGACCCAGTACTTC. Its protein is CASKTGGQGGETQYF.

This clone came up a few times. The chain joins TRBV9 to TRBJ1-2, with D unclear. Germline V lookup: CDR1 SGDLS, CDR2 YYNGEE. This CDR3 spans 15 amino acids. Trimming left V 0 bases short and J 1 base short, with 10 bases between. CDR3 bases: TGTGCCAGCAGCGTAGCTGATACTTTTAACTATGGCTACACCTTC. Amino acid sequence: CASSVADTFNYGYTF.

The J gene is TRBJ1-2, the V gene TRBV29-1; 11 bases agree with TRBD1. In germline, CDR1 is SQVTM, CDR2 ANQGSEA. The ends lost 7 bases at V and 7 bases at J; junction bases unmatched: 2. This CDR3 is 11 amino acids long. This CDR3 reads CSGTGGSGYTF. DNA for the CDR3: TGCAGCGGGACAGGGGGCTCTGGCTACACCTTC.

This clone has just one count. CDR3 coding DNA: TGTGCCAGCAGTTTATTCCAGGGAATAATCTACAATGAGCAGTTCTTC. Protein: CASSLFQGIIYNEQFF. This rearrangement joins TRBV27 to TRBJ2-1, with D possibly matching TRBD1 (5 bases). V shed 1 base and J shed 3 bases, with 13 bases lying between them. This CDR3 is built from 16 residues. The germline V gene encodes CDR1 MNHEY and CDR2 SMNVEV (reference sequence).

The CDR3 reads CASSEASGLAYNEQFF. The CDR3 DNA reads as TGTGCCAGCAGTGAAGCATCGGGACTGGCCTACAATGAGCAGTTCTTC. The rearrangement links TRBV2 to TRBJ2-1; a weak D match, TRBD2 (6 bases). The CDR3 is made up of 16 amino acids. V dropped 0 bases and J dropped 2 bases, with 11 bases sitting between them. Germline V CDR1 and CDR2: SNHLY, FYNNEI.